The source of this T cell receptor (beta chain) is a study of response to subunit inactivated influenza vaccine listed by TCRdb under 2018. Notes on the research overall: The study used deep quantitative T cell receptor repertoire profiling to track responses to a trivalent subunit inactivated influenza vaccine.

The CDR3 covers 14 residues, taking in both the cysteine and the phenylalanine. CDR3 DNA is the only sequence kept; it has 42 bases, read in frame from the first base. From a lookup of the germline V gene, CDR1 and CDR2 are MGHRA and YSYEKL. After removal of 5 bases from V and 8 bases from J, the junction retains 8 bases not matched to a gene. Library construction relied on RT-PCR. The sequencer listed for this sample is Illumina HiSeq 2500. Using fastp trimming at Q25 and MiXCR clonotype assembly, TCRdb reanalyzed the public sequencing data and kept in-frame beta chains. A single entry per CDR3 protein holds the most common genes and DNA from its merged rows. The sample has some 570,000 distinct CDR3 sequences on record, approximately 10% of them singletons. Jointly, the top ten make up approximately 11% of the sample. The paper as a whole reports these results and caveats: The authors proposed that each seasonal influenza vaccination may bring in only a limited number of new T cells.

This clonotype was recorded a few times. Its target antigen remains unknown. Base qualities were left out, and no much larger clone turns up one base away. This sample was shared with a second study, whose subject was T cells expressing NK-cell markers. Drawing on the second study: TCR beta cDNA libraries were made by 5'RACE template switching that added a universal primer site and unique molecular identifiers. TCR beta-chain repertoires were profiled in sorted CD3+CD56+NKG2C+, CD3+CD56+NKG2C- and CD3+CD56-NKG2C+ T-cell subsets from fewer than 10 donors. Among the eight sequenced donors, only one was HCMV-seronegative, while the other seven were HCMV-seropositive. In several experiments an anti-gammadeltaTCR antibody was added to restrict sorting to alphabetaTCR-expressing T cells. In several donors, the dominant CD3+CD56+NKG2C+ clonotypes ranked among the top 10 CD8+ clonotypes, making up about 1.0-7.5% of CD8+ T cells. Those dominant clonotypes were again the most abundant among CD3+CD56-NKG2C+ cells in several donors, at about 28.3-65%. Whether the expanded NKG2C-expressing T cell clones were specific for HCMV antigens remained unclear. The eight sequenced donors were randomly selected healthy volunteers, three men and five women. HCMV serostatus was determined by detecting HCMV-specific IgG in serum with a commercial ELISA kit. Peripheral blood mononuclear cells were isolated from blood by Ficoll density gradient centrifugation. For 5 or 6 donors, unsorted PBMC were also used to sequence bulk peripheral blood T-cell repertoires. cDNA synthesis was primed from the TCR beta constant segment, followed by two successive PCR amplification steps. Libraries were sequenced as 2 x 150 bp reads on Illumina HiSeq 2000/2500, MiSeq or NextSeq. MIGEC was used to demultiplex reads and group the reads by UMI, and MiTCR was used to assemble and quantify clonotypes. To exclude erroneous sequences, any TCR cDNA sequence not supported by at least two reads was discarded. The tcR package was used for downstream repertoire analysis, and clonotypes were matched across fractions by CDR3 nucleotide sequence plus V segment. VDJmatch was used to annotate antigen specificity against VDJdb, with one amino acid substitution in CDR3 permitted.

This receptor was identified in a man in his fifties who received an inactivated influenza vaccine. Donor details come from another sample of the same person, matched by shared clones. The specimen comprised PBMCs from blood, sampled on the day of vaccination. The receptor chain draws on TRBV4-1 and TRBJ1-1; TRBD1 matches 10 bases in the middle. The CDR3 corresponds to CASSYRDRGAEAFF. The DNA sequence follows: TGCGCCAGCAGCTACCGGGACAGGGGTGCAGAAGCTTTCTTT.